These T cell receptor beta chains were read from a single sample in a study of tumor-infiltrating lymphocytes in primary liver carcinoma. TCRdb used MiXCR to reprocess the multiplex PCR reads, holding one entry per CDR3 protein. The repertoire includes about 130,000 distinct CDR3 sequences, 64% of them detected once, and less than 10% sits in the top ten. The material sequenced was liver tumor tissue from sampling region 3. Every receptor here comes from an older woman with primary liver carcinoma and hepatitis B virus infection. CDR3s include the opening cysteine and the closing phenylalanine or tryptophan. The order of the fields is V gene, D gene, clone size, J gene, CDR3 protein, CDR3 DNA. D genes are given only for firm matches. Part of the rows lack a size; the others show once, few, many or a class for expanded clones.

>TRBV29-1|TRBD2|NA|TRBJ2-3
CSVEASGTDAQYF
TGTAGCGTTGAGGCTAGCGGTACGGATGCGCAGTATTTT
>TRBV28|TRBD1|many|TRBJ1-4
CATLRQGNEKLFF
TGTGCCACCCTTAGACAGGGTAATGAAAAACTGTTTTTT
>TRBV4-1|NA|NA|TRBJ1-5
CSSSHRILTGIGQPQHF
TGCTCCAGCAGCCATAGAATCTTAACAGGGATCGGTCAGCCCCAGCATTTT
>TRBV11-2|NA|NA|TRBJ2-3
CASSAQLVGGGTQYF
TGTGCCAGCAGCGCCCAACTAGTGGGAGGGGGCACGCAGTATTTT
>TRBV28|NA|NA|TRBJ2-5
CASSSLAAWETQYF
TGTGCCAGCAGTTCCTTAGCGGCGTGGGAGACCCAGTACTTC
>TRBV4-1|NA|NA|TRBJ2-3
CASKGLYGTDTQYF
TGTGCCAGCAAGGGGCTATACGGCACAGATACGCAGTATTTT
>TRBV11-2|TRBD1|NA|TRBJ2-7
CASSTLQGAGLTGAIYGRYF
TGTGCCAGCAGCACTCTACAGGGGGCGGGACTAACGGGAGCGATCTACGGGCGGTACTTC
>TRBV11-2|TRBD1|many|TRBJ2-7
CASSPIAYRGHYEQYF
TGTGCCAGCAGCCCTATAGCCTACAGGGGGCACTACGAGCAGTACTTC
>TRBV11-2|NA|NA|TRBJ2-5
CTSSSGLGETQYF
TGTACCAGCAGCTCTGGGCTTGGAGAGACCCAGTACTTC
>TRBV29-1|NA|many|TRBJ2-3
CSVWTHTDTQYF
TGCAGCGTTTGGACGCACACAGATACGCAGTATTTT
>TRBV29-1|NA|NA|TRBJ2-3
CSTGARGTDTQYF
TGCAGCACCGGGGCAAGGGGCACGGATACGCAGTATTTT
>TRBV11-2|NA|NA|TRBJ1-3
CASSYNDRPQGNTIYF
TGTGCCAGCAGTTATAACGACAGGCCCCAAGGAAACACCATATATTTT
>TRBV6-1|NA|many|TRBJ1-6
CASSEGVIGSSPLHF
TGTGCCAGCAGTGAAGGGGTTATAGGAAGTTCACCCCTCCACTTT
>TRBV6-2/TRBV6-3|TRBD1|many|TRBJ1-2
CASSSSPGTGFYGYTF
TGTGCCAGCAGTTCCTCGCCCGGGACAGGCTTCTATGGCTACACCTTC
>TRBV11-2|NA|medium-sized|TRBJ2-3
CASSLEFGGTDTQYF
TGTGCCAGCAGCTTAGAGTTTGGAGGGACAGATACGCAGTATTTT
>TRBV5-6|NA|many|TRBJ2-2
CASSTGTGELFF
TGTGCCAGCAGCACAGGGACCGGGGAGCTGTTTTTT
>TRBV5-1|TRBD1|many|TRBJ2-2
CASSWSPGGNTGELFF
TGCGCCAGCAGCTGGAGTCCAGGGGGCAACACCGGGGAGCTGTTTTTT
>TRBV11-2|TRBD2|NA|TRBJ2-1
CDTGAGSSYNEQSF
TGTGACACGGGAGCGGGGAGCTCCTACAATGAGCAGTCCTTC
>TRBV5-6|NA|few|TRBJ1-5
CVSSRDRFNQPQHF
TGTGTCAGCAGCCGGGACCGATTTAATCAGCCCCAGCATTTT